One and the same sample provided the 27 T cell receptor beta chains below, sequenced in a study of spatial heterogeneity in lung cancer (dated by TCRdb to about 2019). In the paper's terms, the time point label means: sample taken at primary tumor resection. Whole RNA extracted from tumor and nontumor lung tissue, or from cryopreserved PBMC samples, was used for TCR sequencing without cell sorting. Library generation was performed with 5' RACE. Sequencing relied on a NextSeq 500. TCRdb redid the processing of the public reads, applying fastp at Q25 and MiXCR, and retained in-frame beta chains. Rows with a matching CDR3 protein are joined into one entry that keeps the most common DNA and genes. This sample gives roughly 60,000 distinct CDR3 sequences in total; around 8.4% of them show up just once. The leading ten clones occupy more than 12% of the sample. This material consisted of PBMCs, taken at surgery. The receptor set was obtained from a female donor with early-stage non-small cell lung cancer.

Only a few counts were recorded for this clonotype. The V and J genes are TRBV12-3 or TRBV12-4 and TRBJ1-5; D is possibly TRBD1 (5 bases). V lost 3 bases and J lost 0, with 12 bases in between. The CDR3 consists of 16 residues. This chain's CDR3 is CASSLRGPYSNQPQHF. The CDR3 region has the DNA TGTGCCAGCAGTTTGAGGGGACCCTATAGCAATCAGCCCCAGCATTTT.

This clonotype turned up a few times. CDR3 DNA: TGTGCCAGCAGCTTAGCGGGGCGACAGGGCACTGAAGCTTTCTTT. Amino acids: CASSLAGRQGTEAFF. This chain links TRBV7-9 with TRBJ1-1; 7 nucleotides line up with TRBD1. The CDR3 totals 15 residues. With 0 bases clipped from V and 4 bases from J, the junction kept 5 bases outside the gene matches. Germline CDR1 is SEHNR and CDR2 is FQNEAQ (reference sequence).

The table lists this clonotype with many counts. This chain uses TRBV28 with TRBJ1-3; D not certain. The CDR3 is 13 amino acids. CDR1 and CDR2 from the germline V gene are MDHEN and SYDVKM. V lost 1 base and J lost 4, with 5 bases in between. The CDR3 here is CASSLSTGNTIYF. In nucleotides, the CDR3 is TGTGCCAGCAGTTTATCAACCGGAAACACCATATATTTT.

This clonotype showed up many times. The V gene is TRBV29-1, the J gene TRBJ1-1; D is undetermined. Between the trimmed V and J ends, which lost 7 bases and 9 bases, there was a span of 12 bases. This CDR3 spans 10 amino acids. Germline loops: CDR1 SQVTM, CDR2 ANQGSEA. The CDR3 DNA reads TGCAGCGCTGAGGCCGGGAAAGCTTTCTTT. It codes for CSAEAGKAFF. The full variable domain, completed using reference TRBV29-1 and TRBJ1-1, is SAVISQKPSRDICQRGTSLTIQCQVDSQVTMMFWYRQQPGQSLTLIATANQGSEATYESGFVIDKFPISRPNLTFSTLTVSNMSPEDSSIYLCSAEAGKAFFGQGTRLTVV.

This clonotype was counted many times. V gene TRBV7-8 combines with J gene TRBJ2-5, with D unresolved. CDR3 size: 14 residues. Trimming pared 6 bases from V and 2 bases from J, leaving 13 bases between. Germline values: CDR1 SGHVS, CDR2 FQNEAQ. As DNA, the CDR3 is TGTGCCAGCAGTAATCCTCCCGGGCAAGAGACCCAGTACTTC. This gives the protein CASSNPPGQETQYF.

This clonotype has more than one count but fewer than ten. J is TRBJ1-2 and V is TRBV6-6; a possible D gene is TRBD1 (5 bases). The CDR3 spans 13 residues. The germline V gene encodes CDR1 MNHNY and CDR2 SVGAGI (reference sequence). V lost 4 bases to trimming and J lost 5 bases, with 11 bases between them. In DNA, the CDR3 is TGTGCCAGCAGTTTGACACAGGCTTATGGCTACACCTTC. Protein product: CASSLTQAYGYTF.

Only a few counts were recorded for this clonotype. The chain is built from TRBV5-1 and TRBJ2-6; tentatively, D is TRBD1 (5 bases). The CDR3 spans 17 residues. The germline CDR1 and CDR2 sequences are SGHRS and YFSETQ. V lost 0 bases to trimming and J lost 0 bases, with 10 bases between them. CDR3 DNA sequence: TGCGCCAGCAGCTTGGATGGGGCGGTCTCTGGGGCCAACGTCCTGACTTTC. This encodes CASSLDGAVSGANVLTF.

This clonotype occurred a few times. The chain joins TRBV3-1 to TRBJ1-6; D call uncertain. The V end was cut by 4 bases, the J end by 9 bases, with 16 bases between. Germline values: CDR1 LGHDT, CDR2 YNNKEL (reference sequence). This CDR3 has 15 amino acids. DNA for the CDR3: TGTGCCAGCAGCCGGGAGCTTCTAAATGGTTCACCCCTCCACTTT. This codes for CASSRELLNGSPLHF.

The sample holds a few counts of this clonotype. In DNA, the CDR3 is TGTGCCAGCAGCTACAACGGAGGGGCTAACACCGGGGAGCTGTTTTTT. As protein: CASSYNGGANTGELFF. This sequence joins TRBV7-2 and TRBJ2-2; D may be TRBD2 (6 bases). The CDR3 is 16 amino acids. Per the germline V gene, CDR1 is SGHTA and CDR2 is FQGNSA. The V gene lost 4 bases and the J gene lost 2 bases, with 14 bases spanning the gap.

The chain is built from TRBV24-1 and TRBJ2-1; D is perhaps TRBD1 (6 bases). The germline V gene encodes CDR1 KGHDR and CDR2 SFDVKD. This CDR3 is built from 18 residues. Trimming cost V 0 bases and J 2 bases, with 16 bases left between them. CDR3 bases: TGTGCCACCAGTGATTTGCAAACAGGGCCGGTACCCTACAATGAGCAGTTCTTC. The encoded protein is CATSDLQTGPVPYNEQFF.

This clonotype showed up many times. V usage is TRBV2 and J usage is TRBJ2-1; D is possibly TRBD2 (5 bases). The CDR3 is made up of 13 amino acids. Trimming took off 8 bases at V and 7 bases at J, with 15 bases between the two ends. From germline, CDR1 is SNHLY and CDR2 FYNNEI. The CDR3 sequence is CASGRVLGNEQFF. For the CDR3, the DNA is TGTGCCAGCGGGCGGGTCCTCGGTAATGAGCAGTTCTTC.

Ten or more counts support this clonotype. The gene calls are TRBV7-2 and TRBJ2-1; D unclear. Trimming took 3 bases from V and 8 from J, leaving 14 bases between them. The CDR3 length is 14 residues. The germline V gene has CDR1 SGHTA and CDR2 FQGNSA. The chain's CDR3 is CASSFTFSSHEQFF. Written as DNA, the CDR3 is TGTGCCAGCAGCTTCACCTTCAGTAGCCATGAGCAGTTCTTC.

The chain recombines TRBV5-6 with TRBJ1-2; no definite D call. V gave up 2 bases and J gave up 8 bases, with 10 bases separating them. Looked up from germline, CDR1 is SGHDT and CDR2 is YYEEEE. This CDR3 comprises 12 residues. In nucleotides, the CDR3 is TGTGCCAGCAGCTTCGGTTCAATAGGCTACACCTTC. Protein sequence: CASSFGSIGYTF.

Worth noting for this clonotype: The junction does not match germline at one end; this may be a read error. The CDR3 is CAWSLALTAGLDF. The DNA for the CDR3 is TGTGCCTGGAGTTTGGCCCTGACAGCCGGGTTGGACTTT. The rearrangement links TRBV30 to TRBJ1-6; tentatively, D is TRBD1 (5 bases). The CDR3 totals 13 residues. In germline, CDR1 is GTSNPN, CDR2 SVGIG (reference sequence).

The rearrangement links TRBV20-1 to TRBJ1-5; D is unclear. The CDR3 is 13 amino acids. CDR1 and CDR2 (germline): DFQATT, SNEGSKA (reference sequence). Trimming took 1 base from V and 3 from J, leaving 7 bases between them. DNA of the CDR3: TGCAGTGCTAGAGTGGCAGCCAATCAGCCCCAGCATTTT. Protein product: CSARVAANQPQHF.

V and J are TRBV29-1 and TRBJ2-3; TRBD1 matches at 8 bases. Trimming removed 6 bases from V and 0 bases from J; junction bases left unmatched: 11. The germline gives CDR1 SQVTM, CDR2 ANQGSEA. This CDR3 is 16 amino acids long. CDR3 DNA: TGCAGCGTGAGGGGTAACAGGGGGGTGAGCACAGATACGCAGTATTTT. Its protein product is CSVRGNRGVSTDTQYF.

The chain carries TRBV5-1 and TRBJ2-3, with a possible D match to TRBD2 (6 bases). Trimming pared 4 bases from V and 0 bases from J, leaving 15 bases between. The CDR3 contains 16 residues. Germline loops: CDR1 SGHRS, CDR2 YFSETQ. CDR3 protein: CASSQAVGLSTDTQYF. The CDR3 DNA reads TGCGCCAGCAGCCAGGCCGTGGGACTCAGCACAGATACGCAGTATTTT.

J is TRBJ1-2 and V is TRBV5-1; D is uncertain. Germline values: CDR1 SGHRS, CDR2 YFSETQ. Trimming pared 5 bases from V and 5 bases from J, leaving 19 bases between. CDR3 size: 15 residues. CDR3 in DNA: TGCGCCAGCAGTATTTCGGGTCCAGATAAGTATGGCTACACCTTC. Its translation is CASSISGPDKYGYTF.

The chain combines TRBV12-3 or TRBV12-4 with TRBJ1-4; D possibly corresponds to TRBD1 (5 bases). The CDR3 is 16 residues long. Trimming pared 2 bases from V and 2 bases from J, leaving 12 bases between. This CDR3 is CASSLRDPRTNEKLFF. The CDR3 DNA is TGTGCCAGCAGTTTAAGGGACCCGAGGACTAATGAAAAACTGTTTTTT.

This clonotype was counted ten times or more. CDR3 coding DNA: TGTGCCACCAGCAGGGAGATAGGCAATCAGCCCCAGCATTTT. Its translation is CATSREIGNQPQHF. The chain carries TRBV15 and TRBJ1-5; D remains unclear. The V end lost 3 bases, the J end lost 2 bases, and 8 bases lay between the germline ends. The germline V gene has CDR1 LNHNV and CDR2 YYDKDF (reference sequence). There are 14 residues in the CDR3.

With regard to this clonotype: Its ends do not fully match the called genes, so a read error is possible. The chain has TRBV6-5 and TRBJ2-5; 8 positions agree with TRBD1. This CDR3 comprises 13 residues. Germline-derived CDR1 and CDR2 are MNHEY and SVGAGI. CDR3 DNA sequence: TGTGCCTGCAGATCAGGGGGCGAGGAGACCCAGTACTTC. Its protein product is CACRSGGEETQYF.

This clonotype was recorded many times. CDR3 region: CASSPGQFYGYTF. CDR3 DNA: TGTGCCAGCAGCCCCGGACAGTTCTATGGCTACACCTTC. The genes are TRBV12-3 or TRBV12-4 and TRBJ1-2; D is possibly TRBD1 (6 bases). The CDR3 has 13 amino acids. The V end lost 6 bases, the J end lost 4 bases, and 12 bases lay between the germline ends.

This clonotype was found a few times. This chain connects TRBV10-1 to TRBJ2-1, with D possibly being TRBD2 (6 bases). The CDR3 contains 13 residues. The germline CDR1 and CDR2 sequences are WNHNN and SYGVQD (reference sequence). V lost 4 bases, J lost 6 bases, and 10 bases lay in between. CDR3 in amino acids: CASSARRGNEQFF. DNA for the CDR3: TGCGCCAGCAGTGCGCGGCGGGGCAATGAGCAGTTCTTC.

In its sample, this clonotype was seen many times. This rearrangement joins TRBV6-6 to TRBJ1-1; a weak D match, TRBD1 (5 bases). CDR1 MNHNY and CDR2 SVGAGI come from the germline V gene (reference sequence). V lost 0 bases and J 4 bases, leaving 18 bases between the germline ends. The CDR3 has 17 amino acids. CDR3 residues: CASSYSEPGWLRTEAFF. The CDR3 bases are TGTGCCAGCAGTTACTCAGAGCCAGGGTGGTTGCGCACTGAAGCTTTCTTT.

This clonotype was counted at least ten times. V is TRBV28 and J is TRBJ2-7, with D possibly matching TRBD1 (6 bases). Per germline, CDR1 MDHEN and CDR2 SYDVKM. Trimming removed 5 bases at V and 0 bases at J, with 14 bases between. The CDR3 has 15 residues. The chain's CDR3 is CASSPGTLYSYEQYF. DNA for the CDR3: TGTGCCAGCAGTCCCGGGACACTCTACTCCTACGAGCAGTACTTC.

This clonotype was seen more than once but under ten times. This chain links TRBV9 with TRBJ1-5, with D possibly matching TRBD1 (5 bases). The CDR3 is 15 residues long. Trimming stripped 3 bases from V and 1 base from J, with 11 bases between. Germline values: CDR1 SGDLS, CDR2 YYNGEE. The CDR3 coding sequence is TGTGCCAGCAGCGCTACCGGACAAAGCAATCAGCCCCAGCATTTT. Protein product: CASSATGQSNQPQHF.

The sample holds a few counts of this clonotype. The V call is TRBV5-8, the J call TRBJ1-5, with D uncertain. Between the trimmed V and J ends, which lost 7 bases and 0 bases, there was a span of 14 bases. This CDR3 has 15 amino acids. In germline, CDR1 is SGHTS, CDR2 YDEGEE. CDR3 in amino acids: CASGSRIHSNQPQHF. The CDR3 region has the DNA TGTGCCAGCGGCTCGCGAATTCATAGCAATCAGCCCCAGCATTTT.